The clone carrying this T cell receptor beta chain was counted once. This record comes from a study of T cell changes during pregnancy in multiple sclerosis. Libraries were prepared by immunoSEQ multiplex PCR; TCRdb keeps only in-frame clonotypes and omits some of them. The sample records 100,000 or so clones, just under 95% being singletons. Germline values: CDR1 LNHNV, CDR2 YYDKDF (reference sequence). The CDR3 loop spans 13 amino acids. V dropped 2 bases and J dropped 7 bases, with 11 bases sitting between them. This rearrangement joins TRBV15 to TRBJ1-1; TRBD1 is a possible D gene (5 bases). This TCR was sampled from a female donor with multiple sclerosis, enrolled in a pregnancy study. Here the sequenced sample was peripheral blood, taken in the first trimester of pregnancy. The CDR3 coding sequence is TGTGCCACCAGCAGATCCGGGGGTAATGAAGCTTTCTTT. It is translated as CATSRSGGNEAFF.